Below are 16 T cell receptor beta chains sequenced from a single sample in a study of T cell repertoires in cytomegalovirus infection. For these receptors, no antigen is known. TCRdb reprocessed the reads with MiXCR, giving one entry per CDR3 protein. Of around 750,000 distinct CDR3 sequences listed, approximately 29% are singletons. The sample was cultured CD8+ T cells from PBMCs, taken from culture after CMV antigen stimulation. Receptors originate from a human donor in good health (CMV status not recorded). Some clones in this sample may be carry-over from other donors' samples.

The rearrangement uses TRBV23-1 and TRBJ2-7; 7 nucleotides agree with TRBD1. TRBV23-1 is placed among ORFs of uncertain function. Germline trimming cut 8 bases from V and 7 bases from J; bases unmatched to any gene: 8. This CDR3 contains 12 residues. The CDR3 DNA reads TGCGCCAGCGTCGAGGGGGCCAGGGAGCAGTACGTC. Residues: CASVEGAREQYV.

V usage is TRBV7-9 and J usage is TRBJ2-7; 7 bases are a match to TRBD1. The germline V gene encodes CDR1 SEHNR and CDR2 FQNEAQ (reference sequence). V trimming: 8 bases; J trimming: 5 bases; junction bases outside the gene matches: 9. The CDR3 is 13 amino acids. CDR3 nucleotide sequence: TGTGCCAGCGCCACAGGGACAGTCCACGAGCAGTACTTC. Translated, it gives CASATGTVHEQYF.

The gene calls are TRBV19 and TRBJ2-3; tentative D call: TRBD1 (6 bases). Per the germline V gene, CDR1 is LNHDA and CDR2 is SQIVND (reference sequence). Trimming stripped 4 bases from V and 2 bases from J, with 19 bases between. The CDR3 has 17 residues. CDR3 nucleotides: TGTGCCAGTAGTAATCTCTTAACGGACAGACACACAGATACGCAGTATTTT. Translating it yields CASSNLLTDRHTDTQYF.

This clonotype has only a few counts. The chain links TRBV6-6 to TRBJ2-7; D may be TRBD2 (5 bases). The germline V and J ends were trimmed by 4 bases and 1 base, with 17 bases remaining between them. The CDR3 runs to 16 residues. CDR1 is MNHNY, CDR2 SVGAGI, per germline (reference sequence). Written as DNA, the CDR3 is TGTGCCAGCAGTTCTACCGTAGCGATCCCTTCCTACGAGCAGTACGTC. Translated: CASSSTVAIPSYEQYV.

CDR3 loop: CASGTTGNQPQHF. The CDR3 nucleotides read TGTGCCAGCGGAACGACAGGGAATCAGCCCCAGCATTTT. The gene calls are TRBV7-6 and TRBJ1-5; 7 positions match TRBD1. The CDR3 loop spans 13 amino acids. Per the germline V gene, CDR1 is SGHVS and CDR2 is FNYEAQ. J lost 4 bases, V lost 8 bases, and 5 bases had no gene match.

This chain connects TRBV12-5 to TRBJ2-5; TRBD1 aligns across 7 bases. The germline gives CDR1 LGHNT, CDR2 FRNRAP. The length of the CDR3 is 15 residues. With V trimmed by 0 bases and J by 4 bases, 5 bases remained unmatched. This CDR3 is CASGLVLTGRETQYF. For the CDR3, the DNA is TGTGCTAGTGGTTTGGTCCTGACAGGGAGAGAGACCCAGTACTTC.

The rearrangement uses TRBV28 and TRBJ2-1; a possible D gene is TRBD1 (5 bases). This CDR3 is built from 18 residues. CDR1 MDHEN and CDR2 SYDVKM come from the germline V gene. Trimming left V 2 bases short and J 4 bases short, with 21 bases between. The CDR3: CASSLNWVGQARYNEQFF. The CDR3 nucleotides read TGTGCCAGCAGTTTAAATTGGGTGGGGCAGGCGAGGTACAATGAGCAGTTCTTC.

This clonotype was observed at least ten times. The CDR3 protein is CASSLTGLAGEQYV. The CDR3 DNA is TGTGCCAGCAGCTTAACGGGACTAGCGGGCGAGCAGTACGTC. The chain combines TRBV7-2 with TRBJ2-7; 12 bases are a match to TRBD2. This CDR3 is built from 14 residues. Germline trimming cut 2 bases from V and 6 bases from J; bases unmatched to any gene: 2. Germline lookup yields CDR1 SGHTA and CDR2 FQGNSA.

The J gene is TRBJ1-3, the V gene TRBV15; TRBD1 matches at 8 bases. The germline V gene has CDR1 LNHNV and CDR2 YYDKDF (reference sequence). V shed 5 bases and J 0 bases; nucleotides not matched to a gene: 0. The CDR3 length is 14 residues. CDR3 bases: TGTGCCACCAGCGGACAGGGCTCTGGAAACACCATATATTTT. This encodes CATSGQGSGNTIYF.

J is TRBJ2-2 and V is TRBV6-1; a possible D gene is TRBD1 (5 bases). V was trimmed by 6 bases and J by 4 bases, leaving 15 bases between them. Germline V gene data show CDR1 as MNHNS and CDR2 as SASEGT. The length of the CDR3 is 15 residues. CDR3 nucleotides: TGTGCCAGCAGCAACCCGGCAGGGTCCACCGGGGAGCTGTTTTTT. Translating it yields CASSNPAGSTGELFF.

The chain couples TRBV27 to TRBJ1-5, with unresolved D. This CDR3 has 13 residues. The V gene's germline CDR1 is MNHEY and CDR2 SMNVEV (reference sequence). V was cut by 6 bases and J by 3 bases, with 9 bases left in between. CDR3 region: CASSTTANQPQHF. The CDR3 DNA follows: TGTGCCAGCAGCACGACGGCCAATCAGCCCCAGCATTTT.

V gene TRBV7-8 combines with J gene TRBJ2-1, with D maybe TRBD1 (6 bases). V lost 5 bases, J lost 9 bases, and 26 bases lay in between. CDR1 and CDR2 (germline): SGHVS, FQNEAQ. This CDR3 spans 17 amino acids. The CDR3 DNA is TGTGCCAGCAGCACGAGAACCAGGACAGCCGCCCAGGGTGAGCAGTTCTTC. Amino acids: CASSTRTRTAAQGEQFF.

In DNA form, the CDR3 reads TGTGCCAGCAGCTTCCAGGACAGGGACAATGAGCAGTTCTTC. Its translation is CASSFQDRDNEQFF. The genes are TRBV7-6 and TRBJ2-1, with 8 bases that match TRBD1. Germline V gene sequence: CDR1 SGHVS, CDR2 FNYEAQ. This CDR3 is built from 14 residues. The V gene end was trimmed by 3 bases and the J gene end by 5 bases; junction bases not matched to a gene: 3.

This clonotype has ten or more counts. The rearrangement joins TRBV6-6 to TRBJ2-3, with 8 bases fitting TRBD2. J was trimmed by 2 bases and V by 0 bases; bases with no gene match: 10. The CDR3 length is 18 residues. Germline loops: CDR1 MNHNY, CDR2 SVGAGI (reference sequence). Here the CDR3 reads CASSYSGGVNQFTDTQYF. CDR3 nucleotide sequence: TGTGCCAGCAGTTACTCCGGGGGGGTGAATCAGTTCACAGATACGCAGTATTTT.

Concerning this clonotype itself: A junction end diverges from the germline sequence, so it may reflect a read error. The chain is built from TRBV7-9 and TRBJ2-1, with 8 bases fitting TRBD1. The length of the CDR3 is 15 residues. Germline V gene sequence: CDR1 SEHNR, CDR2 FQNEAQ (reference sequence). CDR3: CASSFSRTGKNERFF. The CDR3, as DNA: TGTGCCAGCAGCTTTTCACGGACAGGGAAAAATGAGCGGTTCTTC.

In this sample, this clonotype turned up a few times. The CDR3 DNA is TGTGCCAGCAGCCTGGAAAATCTCTACAATGAGCAGTTCTTC. Its protein product is CASSLENLYNEQFF. This chain connects TRBV5-4 to TRBJ2-1, with no clear D. With 4 bases removed from V and 3 bases from J, the gap between germline ends came to 11 bases. The germline V gene encodes CDR1 SGHNT and CDR2 YYREEE (reference sequence). The length of the CDR3 is 14 residues.